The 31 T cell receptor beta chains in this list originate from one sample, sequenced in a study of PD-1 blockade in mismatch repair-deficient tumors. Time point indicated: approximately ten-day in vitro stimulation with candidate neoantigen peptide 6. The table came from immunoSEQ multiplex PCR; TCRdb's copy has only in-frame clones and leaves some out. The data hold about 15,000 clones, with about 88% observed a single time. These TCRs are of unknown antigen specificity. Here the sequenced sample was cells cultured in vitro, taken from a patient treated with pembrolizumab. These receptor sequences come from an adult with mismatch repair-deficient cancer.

The CDR3 sequence: CASSVEVRFLSRGNDQPQHF. CDR3 coding DNA: TGTGCCAGCAGCGTAGAGGTCAGGTTTTTGTCTCGGGGAAACGATCAGCCCCAGCATTTT. This chain connects TRBV9 to TRBJ1-5, with unresolved D. The germline gives CDR1 SGDLS, CDR2 YYNGEE. Trimming removed 0 bases from V and 5 bases from J, with 27 bases in between. This CDR3 spans 20 amino acids.

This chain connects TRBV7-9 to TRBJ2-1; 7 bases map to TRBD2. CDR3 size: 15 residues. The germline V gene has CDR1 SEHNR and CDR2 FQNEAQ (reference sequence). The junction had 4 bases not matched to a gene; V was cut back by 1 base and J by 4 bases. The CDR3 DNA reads TGTGCCAGCAGCTTAGTAGCTAGCGGTTACAATGAGCAGTTCTTC. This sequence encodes CASSLVASGYNEQFF.

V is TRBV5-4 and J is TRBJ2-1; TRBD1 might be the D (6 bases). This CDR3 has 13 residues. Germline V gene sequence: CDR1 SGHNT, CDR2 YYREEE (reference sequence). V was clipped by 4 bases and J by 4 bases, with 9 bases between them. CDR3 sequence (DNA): TGTGCCAGCAGCCCCAGGGGATACAATGAGCAGTTCTTC. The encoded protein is CASSPRGYNEQFF.

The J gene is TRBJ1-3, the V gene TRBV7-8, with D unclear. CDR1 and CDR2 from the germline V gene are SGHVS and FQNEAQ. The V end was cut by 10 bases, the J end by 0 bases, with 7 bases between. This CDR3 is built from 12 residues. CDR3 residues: CAISDSGNTIYF. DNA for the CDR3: TGTGCCATATCAGACTCTGGAAACACCATATATTTT.

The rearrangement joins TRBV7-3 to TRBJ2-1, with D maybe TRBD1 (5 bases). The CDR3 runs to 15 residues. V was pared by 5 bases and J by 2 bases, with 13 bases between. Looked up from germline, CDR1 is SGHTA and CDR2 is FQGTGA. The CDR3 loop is CASSQSKGPYNEQFF. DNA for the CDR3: TGTGCCAGCAGCCAAAGTAAGGGGCCCTACAATGAGCAGTTCTTC.

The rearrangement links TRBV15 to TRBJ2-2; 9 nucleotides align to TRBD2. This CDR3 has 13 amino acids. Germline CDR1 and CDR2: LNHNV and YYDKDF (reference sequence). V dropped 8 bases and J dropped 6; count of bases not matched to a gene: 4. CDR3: CATGGRASGELFF. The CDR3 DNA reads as TGTGCCACCGGCGGGAGGGCTTCCGGGGAGCTGTTTTTT.

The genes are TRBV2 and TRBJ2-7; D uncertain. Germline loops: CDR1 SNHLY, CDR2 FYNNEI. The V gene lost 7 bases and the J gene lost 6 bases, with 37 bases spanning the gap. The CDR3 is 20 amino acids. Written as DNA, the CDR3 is TGTGCCAGCAAGGACGGCCAGCAACCTCAAATCAGGACCCCAAGCAGCGAGCAGTACTTC. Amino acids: CASKDGQQPQIRTPSSEQYF.

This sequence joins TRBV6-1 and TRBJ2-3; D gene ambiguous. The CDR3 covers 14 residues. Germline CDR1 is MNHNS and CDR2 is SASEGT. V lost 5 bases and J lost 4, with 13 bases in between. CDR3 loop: CASSPLPPPDTQYF. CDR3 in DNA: TGTGCCAGCAGTCCCCTCCCACCCCCAGATACGCAGTATTTT.

The CDR3 DNA is TGTGCCAGCAGCTTAGGTAGCGGGAGGAAGTCAGATACGCAGTATTTT. Translating gives CASSLGSGRKSDTQYF. The chain recombines TRBV7-3 with TRBJ2-3; TRBD2 aligns across 10 bases. The CDR3 runs 16 residues. Germline CDR1 and CDR2: SGHTA and FQGTGA. Unmatched junction bases numbered 6, after V lost 2 bases and J lost 4 bases.

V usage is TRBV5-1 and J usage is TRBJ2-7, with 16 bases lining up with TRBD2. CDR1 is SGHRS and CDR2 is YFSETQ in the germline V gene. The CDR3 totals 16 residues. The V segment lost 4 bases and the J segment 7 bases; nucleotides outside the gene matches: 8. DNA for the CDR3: TGCGCCAGCAGCCCAGGGACTAGCGGGAGGGCATGGGAGCAGTACTTC. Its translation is CASSPGTSGRAWEQYF.

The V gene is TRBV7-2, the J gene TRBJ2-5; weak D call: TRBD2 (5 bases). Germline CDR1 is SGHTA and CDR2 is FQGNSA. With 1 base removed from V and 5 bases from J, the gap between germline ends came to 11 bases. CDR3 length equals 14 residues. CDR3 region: CASSLVGLAETQYF. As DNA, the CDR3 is TGTGCCAGCAGCTTAGTTGGCCTAGCTGAGACCCAGTACTTC.

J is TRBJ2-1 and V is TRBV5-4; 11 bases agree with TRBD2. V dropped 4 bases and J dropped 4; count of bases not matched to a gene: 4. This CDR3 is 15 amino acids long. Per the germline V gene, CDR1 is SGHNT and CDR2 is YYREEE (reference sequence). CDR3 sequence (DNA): TGTGCCAGCAGCCCGGGACTAGCGGAATACAATGAGCAGTTCTTC. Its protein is CASSPGLAEYNEQFF.

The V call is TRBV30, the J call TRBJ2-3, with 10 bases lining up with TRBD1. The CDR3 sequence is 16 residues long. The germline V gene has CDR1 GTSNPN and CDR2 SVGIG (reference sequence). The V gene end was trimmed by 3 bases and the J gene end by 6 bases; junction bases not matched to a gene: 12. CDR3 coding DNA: TGTGCCTGGAGCCTTCCCCTGACAGGGGGCTTTGATACGCAGTATTTT. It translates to CAWSLPLTGGFDTQYF.

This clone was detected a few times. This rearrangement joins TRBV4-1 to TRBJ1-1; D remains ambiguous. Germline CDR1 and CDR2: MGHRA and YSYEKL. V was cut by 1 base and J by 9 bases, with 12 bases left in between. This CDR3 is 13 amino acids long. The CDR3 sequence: CASSQGPGKKAFF. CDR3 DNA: TGCGCCAGCAGCCAAGGGCCGGGTAAGAAAGCTTTCTTT.

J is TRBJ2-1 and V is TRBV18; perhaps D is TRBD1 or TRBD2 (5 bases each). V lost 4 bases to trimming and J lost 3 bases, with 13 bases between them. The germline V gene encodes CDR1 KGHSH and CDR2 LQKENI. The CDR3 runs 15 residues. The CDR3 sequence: CASSLTGTIYNEQFF. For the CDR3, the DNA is TGTGCCAGCTCACTCACCGGGACGATCTACAATGAGCAGTTCTTC. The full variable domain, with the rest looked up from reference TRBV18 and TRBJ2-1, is NAGVMQNPRHLVRRRGQEARLRCSPMKGHSHVYWYRQLPEEGLKFMVYLQKENIIDESGMPKERFSAEFPKEGPSILRIQQVVRGDSAAYFCASSLTGTIYNEQFFGPGTRLTVL.

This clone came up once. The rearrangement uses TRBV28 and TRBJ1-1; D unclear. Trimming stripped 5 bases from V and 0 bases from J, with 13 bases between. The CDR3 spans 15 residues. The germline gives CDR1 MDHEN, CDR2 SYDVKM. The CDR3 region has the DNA TGTGCCAGCAGTCCCCCCTCAGGATTGAACACTGAAGCTTTCTTT. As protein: CASSPPSGLNTEAFF.

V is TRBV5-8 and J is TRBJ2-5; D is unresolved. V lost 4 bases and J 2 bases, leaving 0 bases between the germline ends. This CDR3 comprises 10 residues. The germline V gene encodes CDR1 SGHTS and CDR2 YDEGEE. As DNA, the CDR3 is TGTGCCAGCAGCCAAGAGACCCAGTACTTC. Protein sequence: CASSQETQYF.

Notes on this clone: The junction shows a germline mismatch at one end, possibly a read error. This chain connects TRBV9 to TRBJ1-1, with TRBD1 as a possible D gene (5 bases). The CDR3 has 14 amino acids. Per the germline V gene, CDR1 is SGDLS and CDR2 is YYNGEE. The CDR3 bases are TGTGCCGGCAGTGCGGGACGGCTGAACACTGAAGCTTTCTTT. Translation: CAGSAGRLNTEAFF.

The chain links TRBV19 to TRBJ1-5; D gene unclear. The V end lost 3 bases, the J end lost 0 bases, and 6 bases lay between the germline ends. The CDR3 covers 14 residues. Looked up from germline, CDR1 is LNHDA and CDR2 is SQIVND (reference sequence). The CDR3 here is CASSIRDSNQPQHF. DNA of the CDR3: TGTGCCAGTAGTATTAGAGATAGCAATCAGCCCCAGCATTTT.

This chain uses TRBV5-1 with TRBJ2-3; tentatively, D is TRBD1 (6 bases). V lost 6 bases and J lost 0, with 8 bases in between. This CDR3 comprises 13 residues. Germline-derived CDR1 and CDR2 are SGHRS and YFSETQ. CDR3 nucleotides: TGCGCCAGCAACAGGGAAAGCACAGATACGCAGTATTTT. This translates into CASNRESTDTQYF. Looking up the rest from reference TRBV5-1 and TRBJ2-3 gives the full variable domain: KAGVTQTPRYLIKTRGQQVTLSCSPISGHRSVSWYQQTPGQGLQFLFEYFSETQRNKGNFPGRFSGRQFSNSRSEMNVSTLELGDSALYLCASNRESTDTQYFGPGTRLTVL.

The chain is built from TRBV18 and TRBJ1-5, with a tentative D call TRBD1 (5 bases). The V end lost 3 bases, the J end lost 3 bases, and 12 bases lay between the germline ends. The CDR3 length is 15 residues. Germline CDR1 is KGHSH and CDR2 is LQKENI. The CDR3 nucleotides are TGTGCCAGCTCACCGGCCGGAGGGACCAATCAGCCCCAGCATTTT. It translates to CASSPAGGTNQPQHF.

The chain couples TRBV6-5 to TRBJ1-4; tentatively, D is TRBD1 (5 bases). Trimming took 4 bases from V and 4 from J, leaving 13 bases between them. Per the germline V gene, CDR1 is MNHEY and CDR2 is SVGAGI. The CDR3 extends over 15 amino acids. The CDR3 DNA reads TGTGCCAGCAGTTTCTCAGGGAGGGTTAATGAAAAACTGTTTTTT. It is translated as CASSFSGRVNEKLFF.

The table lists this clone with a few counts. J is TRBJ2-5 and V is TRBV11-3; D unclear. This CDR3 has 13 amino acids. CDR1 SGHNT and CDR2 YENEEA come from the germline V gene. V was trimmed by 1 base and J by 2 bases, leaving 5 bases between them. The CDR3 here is CASSLGQQETQYF. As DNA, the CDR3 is TGTGCCAGCAGCTTAGGGCAGCAAGAGACCCAGTACTTC.

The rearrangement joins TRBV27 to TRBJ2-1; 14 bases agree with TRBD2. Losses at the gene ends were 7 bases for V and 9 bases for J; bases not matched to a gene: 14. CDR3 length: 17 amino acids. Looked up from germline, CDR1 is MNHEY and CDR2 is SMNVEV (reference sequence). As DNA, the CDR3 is TGTGCCAGCAAGTCAGGGACGGGACTAGCGGGAGTAAGTGAGCAGTTCTTC. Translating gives CASKSGTGLAGVSEQFF.

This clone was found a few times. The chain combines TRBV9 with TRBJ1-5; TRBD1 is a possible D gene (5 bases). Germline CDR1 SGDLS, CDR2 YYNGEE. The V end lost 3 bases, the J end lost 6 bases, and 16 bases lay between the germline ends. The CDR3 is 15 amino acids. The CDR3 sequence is CASSAGVQAGQPQHF. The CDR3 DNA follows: TGTGCCAGCAGCGCAGGCGTACAGGCCGGTCAGCCCCAGCATTTT. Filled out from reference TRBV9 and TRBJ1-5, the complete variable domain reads DSGVTQTPKHLITATGQRVTLRCSPRSGDLSVYWYQQSLDQGLQFLIQYYNGEERAKGNILERFSAQQFPDLHSELNLSSLELGDSALYFCASSAGVQAGQPQHFGDGTRLSIL.

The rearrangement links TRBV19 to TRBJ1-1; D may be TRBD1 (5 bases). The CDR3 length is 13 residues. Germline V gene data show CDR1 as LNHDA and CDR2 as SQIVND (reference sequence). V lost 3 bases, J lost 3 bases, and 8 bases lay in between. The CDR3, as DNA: TGTGCCAGTAGTATTGAGGGGTACACTGAAGCTTTCTTT. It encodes CASSIEGYTEAFF.

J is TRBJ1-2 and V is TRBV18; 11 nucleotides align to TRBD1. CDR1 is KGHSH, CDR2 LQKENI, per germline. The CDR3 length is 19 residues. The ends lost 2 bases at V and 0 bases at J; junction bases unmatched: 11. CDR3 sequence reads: CASSPTTGQGAYSNYGYTF. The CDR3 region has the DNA TGTGCCAGCTCACCAACTACCGGACAGGGGGCCTATTCTAACTATGGCTACACCTTC.

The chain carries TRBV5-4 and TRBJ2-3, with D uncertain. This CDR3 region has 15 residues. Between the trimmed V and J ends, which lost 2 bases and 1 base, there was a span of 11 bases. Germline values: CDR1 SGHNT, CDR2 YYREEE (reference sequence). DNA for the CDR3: TGTGCCAGCAGCTTTGCGGAGACGGGCACAGATACGCAGTATTTT. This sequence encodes CASSFAETGTDTQYF.

This chain's CDR3 is CASSDGSGLGSNSPLHF. In DNA, the CDR3 is TGTGCCAGCAGCGATGGAAGCGGGCTGGGATCGAATTCACCCCTCCACTTT. V usage is TRBV9 and J usage is TRBJ1-6; D uncertain. CDR3 size: 17 residues. The V gene lost 3 bases and the J gene lost 7 bases, with 20 bases spanning the gap. Looked up from germline, CDR1 is SGDLS and CDR2 is YYNGEE.

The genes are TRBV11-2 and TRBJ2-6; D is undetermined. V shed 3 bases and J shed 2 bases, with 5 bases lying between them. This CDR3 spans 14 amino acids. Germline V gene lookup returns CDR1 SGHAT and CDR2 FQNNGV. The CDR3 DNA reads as TGTGCCAGCAGCTTTGCCGCTGGGGCCAACGTCCTGACTTTC. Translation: CASSFAAGANVLTF.

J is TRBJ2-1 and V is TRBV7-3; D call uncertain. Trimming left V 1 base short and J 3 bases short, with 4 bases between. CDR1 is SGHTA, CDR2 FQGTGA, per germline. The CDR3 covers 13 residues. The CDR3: CASSLISYNEQFF. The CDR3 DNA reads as TGTGCCAGCAGCTTAATTAGCTACAATGAGCAGTTCTTC. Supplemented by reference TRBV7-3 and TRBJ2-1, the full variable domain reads GAGVSQTPSNKVTEKGKYVELRCDPISGHTALYWYRQSLGQGPEFLIYFQGTGAADDSGLPNDRFFAVRPEGSVSTLKIQRTERGDSAVYLCASSLISYNEQFFGPGTRLTVL.